The rows below give T cell receptor beta chains drawn from one sample of a study of CD8 T cells in ankylosing spondylitis. TCRdb re-derived calls from the 5' RACE reads in MiXCR, one entry per CDR3 protein. This table has 250,000 to 400,000 distinct CDR3 sequences, more than 9% appearing once. The sample was blood, either unsorted or a sorted T cell fraction (not recorded which). The receptors were gathered from a female donor with ankylosing spondylitis or in good health (not recorded which). Both conserved end residues are part of each CDR3. The D gene is left open where the match is weak. For some rows the clone size is stated as once, few or many, or as a class when expanded; others skip it.

D	J	size	V	DNA	CDR3
TRBD2	TRBJ2-3	few	TRBV7-2	TGTGCCAGCAGCTTTCTTCTTTTAGCGGGAGTGACAGATACGCAGTATTTT	CASSFLLLAGVTDTQYF
NA	TRBJ1-1	NA	TRBV27	TGTGCCAGCAGGGAACGGCGGCTGGGGATGAACACTGAAGCTTTCTTT	CASRERRLGMNTEAFF
NA	TRBJ2-7	many	TRBV29-1	TGCAGCGTGACCCCGGGGAACTCGGGGGAGCAGTACTTC	CSVTPGNSGEQYF
NA	TRBJ1-5	many	TRBV5-1	TGCGCCAGCAGCTTGGGTCGGGGGAGCAATCAGCCCCAGCATTTT	CASSLGRGSNQPQHF
TRBD2	TRBJ2-7	many	TRBV10-3	TGTGCCATCAGCCTGAGCGGGAGAAGTGCCGAGCAGTACTTC	CAISLSGRSAEQYF
NA	TRBJ2-2	NA	TRBV24-1	TGTGCCACCGGCCCCTTAACAGGAATCGGGGAGCTGTTTTTT	CATGPLTGIGELFF
NA	TRBJ2-2	few	TRBV20-1	TGCAGTGCTAGGTTGGGCATGATTACCGGGGAGCTGTTTTTT	CSARLGMITGELFF
NA	TRBJ2-1	NA	TRBV18	TGTGCCAGCTCACCTCTGAGCAGTGGGAGCTCCTACAATGAGCAGTTCTTC	CASSPLSSGSSYNEQFF
NA	TRBJ2-1	few	TRBV7-9	TGTGCCAGCAGCGAGGGCTCCCGTGAGGGATACAATGAGCAGTTCTTC	CASSEGSREGYNEQFF
NA	TRBJ2-7	NA	TRBV6-5	TGTGCCAGCAGTTCCTCGCGGGTAGGGGCAGCCAGATACGAGCAGTACTTC	CASSSSRVGAARYEQYF
TRBD1	TRBJ2-1	few	TRBV27	TGTGCCAGCAGTTCAAGCACAGGGGGCGGGAATGAGCAGTTCTTC	CASSSSTGGGNEQFF
TRBD2	TRBJ2-1	many	TRBV20-1	TGCAGTGCTTTTAGCGGGATCTCCCTCTCCTACAATGAGCAGTTCTTC	CSAFSGISLSYNEQFF
TRBD2	TRBJ2-3	many	TRBV7-3	TGTGCCAGCAGCTTACTAGCGGGGGTAACAGATACGCAGTATTTT	CASSLLAGVTDTQYF
TRBD1	TRBJ2-7	few	TRBV18	TGTGCCAGCTCACCACCGTTTAGGACAGGGTGCGACGAGCAGTACTTC	CASSPPFRTGCDEQYF
NA	TRBJ2-5	many	TRBV29-1	TGCAGCGTCCGGAGCAGACAGAACCAAGAGACCCAGTACTTC	CSVRSRQNQETQYF
NA	TRBJ2-3	NA	TRBV24-1	TGTGCCACCAGTGAGGACGGGGCCCTCACAGATACGCAGTATTTT	CATSEDGALTDTQYF
NA	TRBJ1-1	many	TRBV11-1	TGTGCCAGCAGCTTAGTACGCGGGACTGAAGCTTTCTTT	CASSLVRGTEAFF
NA	TRBJ1-2	NA	TRBV27	TGTGCCAGCAGTAGCTCTATGAATAACTATGGCTACACCTTC	CASSSSMNNYGYTF
TRBD1	TRBJ2-7	few	TRBV28	TGTGCCAGCAGCAAATCGACAGGGGGAGTCTGGGAGCAGTACTTC	CASSKSTGGVWEQYF
NA	TRBJ2-2	many	TRBV5-1	TGCGCCAGCAGCGCTCTCCAAGCGCCAAACACCGGGGAGCTGTTTTTT	CASSALQAPNTGELFF
NA	TRBJ1-2	many	TRBV3-1	TGTGCCAGCAGCCAAGGCCGTCGGACGGTGCTAGGCTACACCTTC	CASSQGRRTVLGYTF
NA	TRBJ1-5	many	TRBV7-9	TGTGCCAGCAGCTTGGGGTCATATGGCAATCAGCCCCAGCATTTT	CASSLGSYGNQPQHF
TRBD1	TRBJ2-2	NA	TRBV27	TGTGCCAGCAGTCTCCGGGACAGGGTCGACACCGGGGAGCTGTTTTTT	CASSLRDRVDTGELFF
NA	TRBJ2-5	few	TRBV12-3/TRBV12-4	TGTGCCAGCAGTTTAAGGCTCCTCCAAGAGACCCAGTACTTC	CASSLRLLQETQYF
NA	TRBJ2-2	many	TRBV5-1	TGCGCCAGCAGCTTGGTTGTAGGGGGCACCGGGGAGCTGTTTTTT	CASSLVVGGTGELFF
TRBD2	TRBJ2-7	NA	TRBV5-4	TGTGCCAGCAGCCTGACTAGCGGGAGTGAGACCTACGAGCAGTACTTC	CASSLTSGSETYEQYF
NA	TRBJ2-1	many	TRBV5-1	TGCGCCAGCAGTAAGGCCTACAATGAGCAGTTCTTC	CASSKAYNEQFF
NA	TRBJ2-3	many	TRBV7-2	TGTGCCGGGTTACGGGCAGACCTTAGTACAGATACGCAGTATTTT	CAGLRADLSTDTQYF
NA	TRBJ1-1	NA	TRBV7-3	TGTGCCAGCAGCCTCTCAAAGGGTTATGAAGCTTTCTTT	CASSLSKGYEAFF